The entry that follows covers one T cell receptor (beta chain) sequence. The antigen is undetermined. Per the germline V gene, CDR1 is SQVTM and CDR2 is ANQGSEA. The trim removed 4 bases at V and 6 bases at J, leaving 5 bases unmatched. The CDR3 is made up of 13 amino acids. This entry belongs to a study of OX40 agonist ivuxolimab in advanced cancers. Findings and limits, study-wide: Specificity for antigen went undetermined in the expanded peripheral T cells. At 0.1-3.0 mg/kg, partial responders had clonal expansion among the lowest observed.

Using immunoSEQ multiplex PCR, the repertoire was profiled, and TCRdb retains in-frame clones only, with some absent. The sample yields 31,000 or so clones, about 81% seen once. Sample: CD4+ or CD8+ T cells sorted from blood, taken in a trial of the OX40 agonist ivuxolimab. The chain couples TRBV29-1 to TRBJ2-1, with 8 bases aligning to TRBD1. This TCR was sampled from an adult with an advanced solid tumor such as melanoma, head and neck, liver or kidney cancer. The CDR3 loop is CSVGQGAPNEQFF. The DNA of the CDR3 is TGCAGCGTTGGGCAGGGGGCCCCCAATGAGCAGTTCTTC.